This passage covers 14 T cell receptor beta chains from one sample sequenced in a study of T-cell reconstitution after alpha-beta-depleted transplantation in children. Unique molecular identifiers were incorporated when the TCRbeta library was constructed. Each CDR3 protein is one row after TCRdb ran MiXCR on the PCR reads. In the table there are roughly 220,000 distinct CDR3 sequences, approximately 9.8% of which are singletons. Sequencing used PBMCs from the stem cell graft donor, obtained from the stem cell graft. These receptors were collected from a human donor who donated a stem cell graft to a child with SCID.

This clonotype appeared many times. The J gene is TRBJ2-7, the V gene TRBV5-1; 7 bases match TRBD1. The V gene's germline CDR1 is SGHRS and CDR2 YFSETQ. J gave up 0 bases and V 1 base, and 13 bases lay outside the gene matches. The CDR3 has 18 residues. The CDR3 sequence: CASSLPRDRATFSYEQYF. CDR3 nucleotide sequence: TGCGCCAGCAGCTTGCCCAGGGACAGAGCAACCTTCTCCTACGAGCAGTACTTC.

The chain joins TRBV18 to TRBJ1-1; 8 positions match TRBD1. J was trimmed by 8 bases and V by 2 bases; bases with no gene match: 10. The germline V gene has CDR1 KGHSH and CDR2 LQKENI. The CDR3 has 15 residues. The CDR3: CASSPGQGMGKEAFF. The CDR3 region has the DNA TGTGCCAGCTCACCAGGACAGGGAATGGGGAAAGAAGCTTTCTTT.

In this sample, this clonotype turned up many times. J is TRBJ2-7 and V is TRBV4-3; D may be TRBD1 or TRBD2 (6 bases each). The CDR3 covers 17 residues. V was clipped by 1 base and J by 1 base, with 17 bases between them. Germline CDR1 and CDR2: LGHNA and YSLEER. CDR3 in amino acids: CASSQGPLGGPSYEQYF. DNA for the CDR3: TGCGCCAGCAGCCAAGGCCCTCTAGGGGGGCCTTCCTACGAGCAGTACTTC.

This clonotype was seen ten or more times. The V gene is TRBV4-2, the J gene TRBJ2-3; 12 bases align to TRBD2. Germline values: CDR1 LGHNA, CDR2 YNFKEQ. V trimming: 4 bases; J trimming: 2 bases; junction bases outside the gene matches: 19. The CDR3 contains 21 residues. The CDR3: CASSPNGPSGGALHLTDTQYF. The CDR3 nucleotides read TGTGCCAGCAGCCCGAATGGGCCTAGCGGGGGGGCCTTACATCTCACAGATACGCAGTATTTT.

This clonotype appeared many times. The chain is built from TRBV12-3 or TRBV12-4 and TRBJ1-1, with 7 positions matching TRBD1. The length of the CDR3 is 14 residues. With V trimmed by 6 bases and J by 4 bases, 8 bases remained unmatched. CDR3 sequence (DNA): TGTGCCAGCAGCTTCACAGGGGACGGCACTGAAGCTTTCTTT. Its translation: CASSFTGDGTEAFF.

The chain carries TRBV5-6 and TRBJ1-1; D is unclear. Trimming left V 8 bases short and J 6 bases short, with 26 bases between. The CDR3 sequence is 16 residues long. Per germline, CDR1 SGHDT and CDR2 YYEEEE. The DNA of the CDR3 is TGTGCCAGGGGCCGGAGTCTTCTGATACGGGTTTCTGAAGCTTTCTTT. Its protein is CARGRSLLIRVSEAFF.

This clonotype occurred many times. The J gene is TRBJ2-1, the V gene TRBV5-1, with 14 bases identical to TRBD2. V was pared by 4 bases and J by 6 bases, with 9 bases of the junction left unmatched. The V gene's germline CDR1 is SGHRS and CDR2 YFSETQ. The CDR3 loop spans 17 amino acids. The CDR3 protein is CASSPEPGTSGGNEQFF. The CDR3 region has the DNA TGCGCCAGCAGCCCGGAACCGGGGACTAGCGGGGGCAATGAGCAGTTCTTC.

This clonotype was seen a handful of times. This chain links TRBV10-3 with TRBJ2-7, with a tentative D call TRBD1 (5 bases). The CDR3 contains 17 residues. Trimming took 8 bases from V and 2 from J, leaving 25 bases between them. Germline CDR1 ENHRY, CDR2 SYGVKD. This CDR3 reads CAIGARRPARLTYEQYF. Written as DNA, the CDR3 is TGTGCCATCGGGGCCCGACGTCCCGCCCGTCTAACCTACGAGCAGTACTTC.

This clonotype was picked up many times. The rearrangement links TRBV28 to TRBJ2-7; 8 bases align to TRBD1. Germline lookup yields CDR1 MDHEN and CDR2 SYDVKM. The V segment lost 6 bases and the J segment 1 base; nucleotides outside the gene matches: 5. This CDR3 spans 14 amino acids. The CDR3 reads CASRWTGKSYEQYF. The CDR3 DNA sequence: TGTGCCAGCAGGTGGACAGGGAAATCCTACGAGCAGTACTTC.

This clonotype was counted many times. The chain couples TRBV20-1 to TRBJ2-5; D may be TRBD1 (6 bases). V gave up 5 bases and J gave up 1 base, with 14 bases separating them. Germline V gives CDR1 DFQATT, CDR2 SNEGSKA (reference sequence). The CDR3 contains 14 residues. The CDR3 is CSAGRGSGQETQYF. The CDR3 DNA is TGCAGTGCTGGTAGGGGGTCAGGCCAAGAGACCCAGTACTTC.

In its sample, this clonotype was seen many times. The rearrangement links TRBV2 to TRBJ1-6, with 8 bases that match TRBD1. The germline gives CDR1 SNHLY, CDR2 FYNNEI. The CDR3 is 16 residues long. Trimming removed 3 bases from V and 6 bases from J; junction bases left unmatched: 7. CDR3 amino acids: CASSEVGQGGNSPLHF. Here the CDR3 DNA reads TGTGCCAGCAGTGAGGTTGGACAGGGAGGTAATTCACCCCTCCACTTT. The complete variable domain, with remaining parts taken from reference TRBV2 and TRBJ1-6, reads EPEVTQTPSHQVTQMGQEVILRCVPISNHLYFYWYRQILGQKVEFLVSFYNNEISEKSEIFDDQFSVERPDGSNFTLKIRSTKLEDSAMYFCASSEVGQGGNSPLHFGNGTRLTVT.

The chain combines TRBV5-1 with TRBJ2-2; 8 bases align to TRBD1. CDR1 is SGHRS, CDR2 YFSETQ, per germline. V gave up 0 bases and J gave up 3 bases; unmatched junction bases: 4. This CDR3 has 16 amino acids. CDR3 nucleotide sequence: TGCGCCAGCAGCTTGGAAGACAGGGGATACACCGGGGAGCTGTTTTTT. It codes for CASSLEDRGYTGELFF.

This chain joins TRBV15 and TRBJ2-2; unclear D gene. Germline CDR1 LNHNV, CDR2 YYDKDF (reference sequence). The CDR3 is 14 residues long. Trimming removed 3 bases at V and 4 bases at J, with 9 bases between. DNA of the CDR3: TGTGCCACCAGCAGGAGGAGAAGCACCGGGGAGCTGTTTTTT. Its protein product is CATSRRRSTGELFF.

This clonotype was counted at least ten times. The CDR3 reads CASSLDGRGYNQPQHF. The DNA of the CDR3 is TGTGCCAGCAGCTTGGATGGCAGGGGGTACAATCAGCCCCAGCATTTT. The chain links TRBV5-5 to TRBJ1-5; TRBD1 agrees at 7 bases. In germline, CDR1 is SGHKS, CDR2 YYEKEE (reference sequence). J was trimmed by 3 bases and V by 0 bases; bases with no gene match: 6. This CDR3 contains 16 residues.